This T cell receptor beta chain was documented in a study of post-analysis software for immune sequencing data. Overall study context: As for disease course, relapsing-remitting, secondary progressive and progressive-relapsing multiple sclerosis were all included. Study-wide points: TRBV5-6, TRBV5-1 and TRBV20-1 belonged to a set of a handful of TRBV segments that were more frequent in patients than controls. Under the F measure, samples that were prepared in one batch clustered strongly together. There was significantly lower normalized Chao1 diversity in multiple sclerosis patients than in controls.

A remark on this clonotype: Its cognate antigen is unknown.

CDR1 LGHDT and CDR2 YNNKEL come from the germline V gene (reference sequence). The CDR3 loop spans 13 amino acids. The ends were cut back, 6 bases at V and 3 bases at J, with 11 bases in the middle. Every TCR beta cDNA library bore unique molecular identifiers. TCRdb fed the PCR reads into MiXCR, producing one record per CDR3 protein. The sample holds about 430,000 distinct CDR3 sequences, 30% to 40% seen once. The chain employs TRBV3-1 and TRBJ1-1; the D gene is possibly TRBD1 (5 bases). The sequenced sample was blood. This receptor was taken from a girl aged 2 to 10 with multiple sclerosis. CDR3 in amino acids: CASRLTGYTEAFF. The CDR3 coding sequence is TGTGCCAGCAGACTTACAGGATACACTGAAGCTTTCTTT.